This TCR beta chain originates from a study of lung T cells in sarcoidosis with Löfgren's syndrome. Across the study: Analyses focused on Löfgren's syndrome patients. General study results and limits: Multiple Löfgren's syndrome patients reportedly shared TRAV12-1 and TRBV2 CDR3 motifs, suggesting public CD4+ TCRs. In alpha-beta pairs, TRAV12-1 favored TRBV2, and their CDR3s were homologous. TRAV12-1 and TRBV2 were reportedly most expanded in Löfgren's patients.

V lost 4 bases and J lost 5; bases outside the gene matches: 6. The CDR3 totals 14 residues. Per germline, CDR1 SNHLY and CDR2 FYNNEI. This clonotype was seen at least ten times. Its target is not known. TCRdb ran MiXCR on the reads and lists one entry per CDR3 protein. The sample records 3,000 or so distinct CDR3 sequences, 25% to 35% being singletons. The sequenced sample was CD4+ T cells from bronchoalveolar lavage. This TCR came from a human donor with sarcoidosis (Löfgren's syndrome or another form), or a control subject (not recorded which). The chain carries TRBV2 and TRBJ1-1; TRBD1 agrees at 8 bases. The CDR3 coding sequence is TGTGCCAGCAGTGGGGCAGGGGGCAGGACTGAAGCTTTCTTT. Its protein is CASSGAGGRTEAFF.